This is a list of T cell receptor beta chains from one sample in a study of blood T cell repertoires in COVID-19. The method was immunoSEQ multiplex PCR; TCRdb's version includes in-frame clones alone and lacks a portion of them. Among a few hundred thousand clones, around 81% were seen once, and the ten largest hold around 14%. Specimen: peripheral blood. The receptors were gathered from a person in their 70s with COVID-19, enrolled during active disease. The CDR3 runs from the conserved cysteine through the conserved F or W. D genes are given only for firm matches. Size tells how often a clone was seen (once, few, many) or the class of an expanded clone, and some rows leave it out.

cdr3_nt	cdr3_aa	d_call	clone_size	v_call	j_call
TGTGCCAGCAGTTCAACGGGTCTAGAGACCCAGTACTTC	CASSSTGLETQYF	.	.	TRBV27	TRBJ2-5
TGTGCCAGTAGACCCCAAGCGGGGGGGCTCGGAGATACGCAGTATTTT	CASRPQAGGLGDTQYF	TRBD2	.	TRBV19	TRBJ2-3
TGTGCCAGCCGCCAGGGGGCTGTCACCGGGGAGCTGTTTTTT	CASRQGAVTGELFF	TRBD1	once	TRBV27	TRBJ2-2
TGTGCCAGCAGTCCGACAGGGTACGAGCAGTACTTC	CASSPTGYEQYF	TRBD1	.	TRBV5-4	TRBJ2-7
TGTGCCAACAGGGGCCCTTCCTATGGCTACACCTTC	CANRGPSYGYTF	TRBD1	.	TRBV6-6	TRBJ1-2
TGTGCCAGCAGCTTAATCGGGGGGGCAGATACGCAGTATTTT	CASSLIGGADTQYF	TRBD2	.	TRBV7-8	TRBJ2-3
TGTGCCAGCAGCGTATCCGTCGGGAACACCTACGAGCAGTACTTC	CASSVSVGNTYEQYF	.	.	TRBV9	TRBJ2-7
TGTGCCAGCAGGGGGGGGGCAGACAGGCACTACGAGCAGTACTTC	CASRGGADRHYEQYF	.	.	TRBV6-5	TRBJ2-7
TGTGCCAGTAGGGGGGGGACCTACAATGAGCAGTTCTTC	CASRGGTYNEQFF	TRBD2	.	TRBV19	TRBJ2-1
TGTGCCATCAGTGAGTCGATAGAGAGGGCCGAGCAGTACTTC	CAISESIERAEQYF	.	.	TRBV10-3	TRBJ2-7
TGTGCCAGCACCAGGACGGGAAATCAGCCCCAGCATTTT	CASTRTGNQPQHF	.	.	TRBV2	TRBJ1-5
TGCAGCGTCGGGACTAGCGCCGGGGAGCTGTTTTTT	CSVGTSAGELFF	TRBD2	.	TRBV29-1	TRBJ2-2
TGTGCCAGCAGCTTCGGGAGCTCCTATAATTCACCCCTCCACTTT	CASSFGSSYNSPLHF	.	many	TRBV5-4	TRBJ1-6
TGCGCCAGCAGCTTACAGGTTAACACCGGGGAGCTGTTTTTT	CASSLQVNTGELFF	.	.	TRBV5-1	TRBJ2-2
TGCGCCAGCAGCGGGACAGGTGGGTTCCTGGAAGCTTTCTTT	CASSGTGGFLEAFF	TRBD1	.	TRBV5-1	TRBJ1-1
TGCGCCAGCAGTTTTAGGGACAGGGGGCAGGGTCAGCCCCAGCATTTT	CASSFRDRGQGQPQHF	TRBD1	.	TRBV10-2	TRBJ1-5
TGTGCCAGTAGTGCGAGGACTGGCCTCAGCTCTGGAAACACCATATATTTT	CASSARTGLSSGNTIYF	.	.	TRBV19	TRBJ1-3
TGTGCCAGCACCCTCACTAGCGTAGATTCAGATACGCAGTATTTT	CASTLTSVDSDTQYF	TRBD2	once	TRBV6-5	TRBJ2-3
TGTGCCAGCAGCCCCAGGGACGGGAGGGCCCGTGAGACCCAGTACTTC	CASSPRDGRARETQYF	TRBD2	.	TRBV28	TRBJ2-5
TGTGCCAGCAGCCAAGATATAGTGACCCAGTACTTC	CASSQDIVTQYF	.	.	TRBV3-1/TRBV3-2	TRBJ2-5
TGTGCCAGCAAGGAGGAGGGCACTGAAGCTTTCTTT	CASKEEGTEAFF	.	few	TRBV28	TRBJ1-1
TGTGCCTGGAGTCGTGGGCAGCTAAGCAATCAGCCCCAGCATTTT	CAWSRGQLSNQPQHF	.	.	TRBV30	TRBJ1-5
TGCGCCAGCAGCCCGGGACAGGAGGACTATGGCTACACCTTC	CASSPGQEDYGYTF	TRBD1	.	TRBV5-1	TRBJ1-2
TGTGCCAGCACCCCTTGGGCGGGGGGACATGGCTACACCTTC	CASTPWAGGHGYTF	.	.	TRBV28	TRBJ1-2
TGTGCCAGCAGTGAGACAGGGTTTGGGTCACCCCTCCACTTT	CASSETGFGSPLHF	TRBD1	few	TRBV2	TRBJ1-6
TGTGCCAGCAGCCCGGGACTAGCGGGAGTCGTCACCGGGGAGCTGTTTTTT	CASSPGLAGVVTGELFF	TRBD2	.	TRBV3-1/TRBV3-2	TRBJ2-2
TGTGCCTGGAACCGTGGCGGGGAAAAACTGTTTTTT	CAWNRGGEKLFF	.	.	TRBV30	TRBJ1-4
TGTGCCAGCAGTGAAGTTGCAGGCCCCTATGGCTACACCTTC	CASSEVAGPYGYTF	.	.	TRBV6-1	TRBJ1-2
TGTGCCAGTAGTACCACGAGGGTTAATGAGCAGTTCTTC	CASSTTRVNEQFF	.	.	TRBV19	TRBJ2-1
TGCGCCAGCAGCCAAGATTTGTCAGGGGATAATTCACCCCTCCACTTT	CASSQDLSGDNSPLHF	.	.	TRBV4-3	TRBJ1-6
TGTGCCAGTAGTATAGGTCAGGGGGCTATCAATCAGCCCCAGCATTTT	CASSIGQGAINQPQHF	TRBD1	.	TRBV19	TRBJ1-5
TGTGCCAGTAGTATAGTAGGGGATCAGCCCCAGCATTTT	CASSIVGDQPQHF	.	few	TRBV19	TRBJ1-5
TGTGCCAGCAGCTTGTTAGTCGGGAGTACCGGGGAGCTGTTTTTT	CASSLLVGSTGELFF	.	.	TRBV5-5	TRBJ2-2
TGCAGCGTTTTCCTAGTCCCCGGGGAGCTGTTTTTT	CSVFLVPGELFF	.	.	TRBV29-1	TRBJ2-2
TGTGCCAGTAGCCGAATTACGGGAAGCACAGATACGCAGTATTTT	CASSRITGSTDTQYF	.	.	TRBV19	TRBJ2-3
TGTGCCAGCAGTGTAGGGGGAGAGAAGAGCTACGAGCAGTACTTC	CASSVGGEKSYEQYF	.	.	TRBV28	TRBJ2-7
TGTGCCAGCAGAACGGGGGGCACCATCTCCTATAATTCACCCCTCCACTTT	CASRTGGTISYNSPLHF	.	.	TRBV7-8	TRBJ1-6
TGTGCCAGCAGCCCCCAAGCGGGGGGGAAAAATGAGCAGTTCTTC	CASSPQAGGKNEQFF	TRBD2	.	TRBV5-4	TRBJ2-1
TGTGCCAGCAGTCCTCGCGGGTTCCAGAACACTGAAGCTTTCTTT	CASSPRGFQNTEAFF	.	.	TRBV6-5	TRBJ1-1
TGTGCCAGTAGTATAGATTACGGTAGCAATCAGCCCCAGCATTTT	CASSIDYGSNQPQHF	.	.	TRBV19	TRBJ1-5
TGTGCCAGCAGTGAAGGAGCCGGGGTGGAGCAGTACTTC	CASSEGAGVEQYF	.	once	TRBV2	TRBJ2-7
TGTGCCAGCAGCGTAGCGGGGACAGCGAAAAACATTCAGTACTTC	CASSVAGTAKNIQYF	TRBD1	.	TRBV9	TRBJ2-4
TGTGCCAGCAGCGTAGATCGGGCTAACTATGGCTACACCTTC	CASSVDRANYGYTF	.	.	TRBV9	TRBJ1-2
TGCAGCGTTGAGGGGGGGGCCAATGAGCAGTTCTTC	CSVEGGANEQFF	.	.	TRBV29-1	TRBJ2-1
TGTGCCAGCAGGTCGGACAGGAATTCCTACGAGCAGTACTTC	CASRSDRNSYEQYF	TRBD1	.	TRBV7-2	TRBJ2-7
TGTGCCTGGAGTGTACGGCGGGGGGTCTACGAGCAGTACTTC	CAWSVRRGVYEQYF	TRBD2	once	TRBV30	TRBJ2-7
TGTGCCAGCAGCCAAGGGGCTAATCAAGAGACCCAGTACTTC	CASSQGANQETQYF	.	.	TRBV3-1/TRBV3-2	TRBJ2-5
TGTGCCAGCAGTCAACAGACAACCAATTCACCCCTCCACTTT	CASSQQTTNSPLHF	.	few	TRBV6-2/TRBV6-3	TRBJ1-6
TGTGCCAGCAGCTTGGGGTCGGGGCAGTTCTTC	CASSLGSGQFF	.	.	TRBV5-4	TRBJ2-1
TGTGCCAGCAGTTTTACCCCCGGACTAGCGGGAGTCGAGCAGTACTTC	CASSFTPGLAGVEQYF	TRBD2	once	TRBV28	TRBJ2-7
TGTGCCAGCAGTTTATTTTTCGCCGGTACAGGATCCCCTAGCAATCAGCCCCAGCATTTT	CASSLFFAGTGSPSNQPQHF	.	.	TRBV28	TRBJ1-5
TGTGCCAGCAGCTTAGAGCCCCTGAACACCGGGGAGCTGTTTTTT	CASSLEPLNTGELFF	.	.	TRBV7-6	TRBJ2-2
TGTGCCACCAGCAGATATAGGGGCGGAAACACTGAAGCTTTCTTT	CATSRYRGGNTEAFF	.	.	TRBV15	TRBJ1-1
TGTGCCAGCAGCTCACCGGGACAGCATAACTATGGCTACACCTTC	CASSSPGQHNYGYTF	TRBD1	.	TRBV7-9	TRBJ1-2
TGTGCCAGCAGACCGACAGGGGGCACTGAAGCTTTCTTT	CASRPTGGTEAFF	TRBD1	.	TRBV27	TRBJ1-1
TGTGCCAGCAGCTTTGGTACAGCCTATGGCTACACCTTC	CASSFGTAYGYTF	.	few	TRBV7-3	TRBJ1-2
TGTGCCACCAGGAAACCGGGACTCGAGGATAGGGATACGCAGTATTTT	CATRKPGLEDRDTQYF	.	.	TRBV24-1	TRBJ2-3
TGCGCCAGCAGGGCGGGACGTTCAACTAATGAAAAACTGTTTTTT	CASRAGRSTNEKLFF	.	.	TRBV5-1	TRBJ1-4
TGTGCCAGCAGCTTCCCTTCGACTAGCGGGGGGGCAGGGAACACCGGGGAGCTGTTTTTT	CASSFPSTSGGAGNTGELFF	TRBD2	.	TRBV7-6	TRBJ2-2